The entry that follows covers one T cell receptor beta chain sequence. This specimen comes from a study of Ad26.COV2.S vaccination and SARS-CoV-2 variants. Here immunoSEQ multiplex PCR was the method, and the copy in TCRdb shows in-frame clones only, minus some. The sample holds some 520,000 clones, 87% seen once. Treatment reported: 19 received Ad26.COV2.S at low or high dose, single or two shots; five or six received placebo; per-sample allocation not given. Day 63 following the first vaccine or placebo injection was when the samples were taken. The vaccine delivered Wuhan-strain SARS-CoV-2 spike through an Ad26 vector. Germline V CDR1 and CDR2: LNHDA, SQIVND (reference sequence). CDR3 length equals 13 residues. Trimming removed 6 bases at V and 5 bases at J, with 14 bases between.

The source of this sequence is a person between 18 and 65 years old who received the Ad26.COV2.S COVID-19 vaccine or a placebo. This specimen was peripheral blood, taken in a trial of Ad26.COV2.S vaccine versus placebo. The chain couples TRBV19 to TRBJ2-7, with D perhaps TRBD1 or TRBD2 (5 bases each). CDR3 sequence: CASSLGTRDEQYF. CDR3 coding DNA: TGTGCCAGTAGCCTCGGGACCCGGGACGAGCAGTACTTC.